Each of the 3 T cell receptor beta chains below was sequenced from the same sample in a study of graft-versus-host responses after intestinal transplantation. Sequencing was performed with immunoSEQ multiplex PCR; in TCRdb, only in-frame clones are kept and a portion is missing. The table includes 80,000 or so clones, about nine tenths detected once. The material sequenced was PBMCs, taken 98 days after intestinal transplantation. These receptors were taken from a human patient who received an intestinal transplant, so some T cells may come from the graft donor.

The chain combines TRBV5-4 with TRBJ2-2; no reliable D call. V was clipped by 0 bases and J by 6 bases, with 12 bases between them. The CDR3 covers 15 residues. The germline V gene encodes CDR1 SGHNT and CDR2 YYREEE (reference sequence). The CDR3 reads CASSLESSGSGELFF. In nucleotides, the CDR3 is TGTGCCAGCAGCTTGGAGTCTAGTGGTTCCGGGGAGCTGTTTTTT.

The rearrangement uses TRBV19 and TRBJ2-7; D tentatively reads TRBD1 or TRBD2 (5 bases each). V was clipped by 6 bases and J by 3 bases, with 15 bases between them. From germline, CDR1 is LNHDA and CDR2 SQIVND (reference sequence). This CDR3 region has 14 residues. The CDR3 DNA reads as TGTGCCAGTAGAACTCCCGGGGCCAGCTACGAGCAGTACTTC. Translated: CASRTPGASYEQYF.

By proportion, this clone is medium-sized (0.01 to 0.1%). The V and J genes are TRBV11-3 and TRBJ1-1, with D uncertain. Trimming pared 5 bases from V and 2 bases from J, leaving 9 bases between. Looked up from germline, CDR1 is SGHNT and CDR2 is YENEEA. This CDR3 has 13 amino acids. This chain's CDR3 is CASSTTENTEAFF. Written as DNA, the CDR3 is TGTGCCAGCAGCACAACAGAAAACACTGAAGCTTTCTTT.